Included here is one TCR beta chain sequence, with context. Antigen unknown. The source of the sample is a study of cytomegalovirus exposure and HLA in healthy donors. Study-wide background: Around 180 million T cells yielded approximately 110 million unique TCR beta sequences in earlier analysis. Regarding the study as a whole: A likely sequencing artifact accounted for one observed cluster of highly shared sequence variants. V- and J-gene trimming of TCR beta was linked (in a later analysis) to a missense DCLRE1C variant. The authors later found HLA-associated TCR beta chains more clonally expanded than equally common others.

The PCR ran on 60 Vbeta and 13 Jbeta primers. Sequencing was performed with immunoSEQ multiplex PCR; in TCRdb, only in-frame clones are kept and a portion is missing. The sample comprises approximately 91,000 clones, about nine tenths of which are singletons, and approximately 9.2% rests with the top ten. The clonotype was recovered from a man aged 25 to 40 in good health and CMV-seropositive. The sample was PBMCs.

The CDR3 coding sequence is TGTGCCAGCAGCGTAGGTATGGTAGGACACGGCTACGAGCAGTACTTC. Amino acid sequence: CASSVGMVGHGYEQYF. The rearrangement joins TRBV9 to TRBJ2-7; D is possibly TRBD1 (5 bases). Germline-derived CDR1 and CDR2 are SGDLS and YYNGEE. Trimming removed 0 bases from V and 3 bases from J, with 16 bases in between. The CDR3 sequence is 16 residues long.